One and the same sample provided the 25 T cell receptor beta chains below, sequenced in a study of T cells after posttransplantation cyclophosphamide. Produced via immunoSEQ multiplex PCR; TCRdb's table is partial and in-frame only. The data contain about 21,000 clones, 85% to 90% of them singletons. Controls had myeloablative marrow grafts with methotrexate and calcineurin inhibitor, sampled at 1 year. Sequenced material: PBMCs, taken roughly 390 days after allogeneic stem cell transplant with calcineurin inhibitor and methotrexate. The origin of the receptors is a female patient between 30 and 39 years old who received an allogeneic stem cell transplant from an unrelated donor, was CMV-positive, and had acute and chronic GVHD. Among the T cells, some may be from the graft donor.

This chain connects TRBV7-2 to TRBJ2-7; 7 positions agree with TRBD2. The CDR3 has 15 residues. V shed 5 bases, J shed 3 bases, and the junction held 10 bases outside the gene matches. The germline gives CDR1 SGHTA, CDR2 FQGNSA. Here the CDR3 DNA reads TGTGCCAGCAGCCTCCGACTGGGGAGGGACTACGAGCAGTACGTC. This encodes CASSLRLGRDYEQYV.

This clone was seen only once. The chain couples TRBV19 to TRBJ2-7, with D maybe TRBD2 (5 bases). From germline, CDR1 is LNHDA and CDR2 SQIVND (reference sequence). V dropped 7 bases and J dropped 6 bases, with 19 bases sitting between them. CDR3 length: 14 residues. The CDR3 DNA reads as TGTGCCAGTAAGAGCTCGGCCGGAGCGGTCGAGCAGTACTTC. Translating gives CASKSSAGAVEQYF.

The J gene is TRBJ2-7, the V gene TRBV6-5; weak D call: TRBD1 (5 bases). There are 13 residues in the CDR3. V lost 6 bases and J lost 0, with 9 bases in between. The V gene's germline CDR1 is MNHEY and CDR2 SVGAGI. Written as DNA, the CDR3 is TGTGCCAGCAGCCAGACAGTCTCCTACGAGCAGTACTTC. Protein product: CASSQTVSYEQYF.

This chain links TRBV11-2 with TRBJ2-7; D is perhaps TRBD1 (6 bases). This CDR3 has 16 amino acids. Germline CDR1 is SGHAT and CDR2 is FQNNGV. V was cut by 1 base and J by 2 bases, with 15 bases left in between. CDR3 in amino acids: CASSLGGTNTAYEQYF. The CDR3 DNA sequence: TGTGCCAGCAGCTTAGGTGGGACAAATACTGCCTACGAGCAGTACTTC.

This clone was detected a few times. CDR3 sequence reads: CASRQTEQEGSNQPQHF. CDR3 nucleotides: TGTGCCAGCCGACAGACAGAGCAGGAAGGTAGCAATCAGCCCCAGCATTTT. The V call is TRBV10-3, the J call TRBJ1-5, with D possibly being TRBD1 (5 bases). The ends were cut back, 10 bases at V and 0 bases at J, with 22 bases in the middle. The CDR3 is 17 amino acids. Per the germline V gene, CDR1 is ENHRY and CDR2 is SYGVKD.

Only a few counts were recorded for this clone. This chain links TRBV2 with TRBJ1-6; TRBD1 might be the D (5 bases). Looked up from germline, CDR1 is SNHLY and CDR2 is FYNNEI. V dropped 7 bases and J dropped 7 bases, with 17 bases sitting between them. CDR3 length: 15 amino acids. Written as DNA, the CDR3 is TGTGCCAGCATCGGAGGGGAATCCTCAAATTCACCCCTCCACTTT. This translates into CASIGGESSNSPLHF.

This chain joins TRBV11-3 and TRBJ2-2, with TRBD2 identical over 7 bases. Germline CDR1 and CDR2: SGHNT and YENEEA. Trimming removed 3 bases from V and 4 bases from J; junction bases left unmatched: 2. This CDR3 is built from 14 residues. In DNA, the CDR3 is TGTGCCAGCAGCTTGGGAGGGGCCACCGGGGAGCTGTTTTTT. Its protein product is CASSLGGATGELFF.

The rearrangement joins TRBV2 to TRBJ2-2; 7 nucleotides agree with TRBD2. Per germline, CDR1 SNHLY and CDR2 FYNNEI. CDR3 length: 14 amino acids. V shed 11 bases, J shed 3 bases, and the junction held 9 bases outside the gene matches. The DNA of the CDR3 is TGTGCCCGCCAGCGGCTAGCGGACACCGGGGAGCTGTTTTTT. Translated, it gives CARQRLADTGELFF. Looking up the rest from reference TRBV2 and TRBJ2-2 gives the full variable domain: EPEVTQTPSHQVTQMGQEVILRCVPISNHLYFYWYRQILGQKVEFLVSFYNNEISEKSEIFDDQFSVERPDGSNFTLKIRSTKLEDSAMYFCARQRLADTGELFFGEGSRLTVL.

This chain joins TRBV18 and TRBJ2-6; D might be TRBD1 (6 bases). Trimming pared 6 bases from V and 4 bases from J, leaving 13 bases between. This CDR3 region has 15 residues. CDR1 is KGHSH, CDR2 LQKENI, per germline. The CDR3 is CASSYRESGANVLTF. The CDR3 region has the DNA TGTGCCAGCTCGTACAGGGAATCCGGGGCCAACGTCCTGACTTTC.

Note on this clone: Compared with germline, one end of the junction differs, possibly owing to a read error. The chain employs TRBV7-7 and TRBJ1-3; D remains ambiguous. Looked up from germline, CDR1 is SSHAT and CDR2 is FNYEAQ (reference sequence). The CDR3 totals 14 residues. The CDR3 region is CASSLNALANTIYF. CDR3 DNA: TGTGCTAGCAGCTTGAACGCTCTGGCAAACACCATATATTTT.

The chain links TRBV15 to TRBJ1-1; D remains ambiguous. Deletions cut 5 bases from V and 5 bases from J, with 15 bases between. The CDR3 consists of 14 residues. CDR1 LNHNV and CDR2 YYDKDF come from the germline V gene (reference sequence). The CDR3 nucleotides read TGTGCCACCAGCCCGCCGGTGAGTTGGACTGAAGCTTTCTTT. Its translation: CATSPPVSWTEAFF.

This chain connects TRBV27 to TRBJ2-7; tentatively, D is TRBD1 (6 bases). Looked up from germline, CDR1 is MNHEY and CDR2 is SMNVEV (reference sequence). CDR3 length equals 16 residues. V gave up 3 bases and J gave up 2 bases, with 17 bases separating them. The CDR3 spells CASSFVFMGQPYEQYV. Here the CDR3 DNA reads TGTGCCAGCAGTTTCGTATTCATGGGACAACCCTACGAGCAGTACGTC.

A single count supports this clone. The J gene is TRBJ2-1, the V gene TRBV5-5; the match to TRBD2 covers 9 bases. Germline assignment: CDR1 SGHKS and CDR2 YYEKEE (reference sequence). This CDR3 comprises 16 residues. Trimming took 0 bases from V and 8 from J; bases not matched to a gene: 9. The CDR3 DNA sequence: TGTGCCAGCAGCTTGGACCGACTAGCGGCGGTGGATGAGCAGTTCTTC. Translating gives CASSLDRLAAVDEQFF.

The chain links TRBV4-3 to TRBJ2-2; 7 positions match TRBD1. The junction had 10 bases not matched to a gene; V was cut back by 0 bases and J by 3 bases. The CDR3 loop spans 18 amino acids. Germline CDR1 reads LGHNA; CDR2 reads YSLEER. The CDR3 region has the DNA TGCGCCAGCAGCCAAGAGGCCAGGGGGTCGTCTTACACCGGGGAGCTGTTTTTT. Amino acids: CASSQEARGSSYTGELFF.

V gene TRBV25-1 combines with J gene TRBJ2-7, with 7 bases identical to TRBD2. The J segment lost 5 bases and the V segment lost 4 bases, leaving 8 bases of the junction unmatched. Germline V gene lookup returns CDR1 MGHDK and CDR2 SYGVNS. This CDR3 has 14 amino acids. CDR3 coding DNA: TGTGCCAGCAGTGGAGCGGGGAGCGTCCACGAGCAGTACTTC. As protein: CASSGAGSVHEQYF.

The rearrangement joins TRBV2 to TRBJ2-5, with D perhaps matching TRBD1 (6 bases). V was trimmed by 6 bases and J by 11 bases, leaving 13 bases between them. Germline loops: CDR1 SNHLY, CDR2 FYNNEI. The length of the CDR3 is 11 residues. The chain's CDR3 is CASRLQGRQYF. The CDR3 nucleotides are TGTGCCAGCAGACTACAGGGACGGCAGTACTTC.

J is TRBJ1-2 and V is TRBV14; 8 positions match TRBD1. The CDR3 length is 13 residues. V shed 1 base and J 5 bases; nucleotides not matched to a gene: 0. Germline assignment: CDR1 SGHDN and CDR2 FVKESK. In DNA, the CDR3 is TGTGCCAGCAGCCAAGGACAGGGGTATGGCTACACCTTC. As protein: CASSQGQGYGYTF.

The V call is TRBV7-9, the J call TRBJ1-4; D is unresolved. The CDR3 sequence is 12 residues long. V shed 5 bases and J shed 2 bases, with 3 bases lying between them. The germline gives CDR1 SEHNR, CDR2 FQNEAQ (reference sequence). As DNA, the CDR3 is TGTGCCAGCAGCCGTACTAATGAAAAACTGTTTTTT. Translated: CASSRTNEKLFF.

V is TRBV7-9 and J is TRBJ2-7; 7 bases map to TRBD1. The CDR3 has 15 amino acids. Trimming at V came to 0 bases and at J to 3 bases, leaving 5 bases not matched to a gene. Per the germline V gene, CDR1 is SEHNR and CDR2 is FQNEAQ (reference sequence). The DNA for the CDR3 is TGTGCCAGCAGCTTAGCAGGGGGCAAAAACTACGAGCAGTACGTC. It codes for CASSLAGGKNYEQYV.

The J gene is TRBJ2-1, the V gene TRBV7-9; possibly TRBD1 for D (6 bases). CDR1 is SEHNR and CDR2 is FQNEAQ in the germline V gene (reference sequence). There are 13 residues in the CDR3. Trimming removed 5 bases at V and 8 bases at J, with 13 bases between. The chain's CDR3 is CASSIQGRDEQFF. DNA of the CDR3: TGTGCCAGCAGCATACAGGGTCGGGATGAGCAGTTCTTC. Full variable domain (remainder filled in from reference TRBV7-9 and TRBJ2-1): DTGVSQNPRHKITKRGQNVTFRCDPISEHNRLYWYRQTLGQGPEFLTYFQNEAQLEKSRLLSDRFSAERPKGSFSTLEIQRTEQGDSAMYLCASSIQGRDEQFFGPGTRLTVL.

The CDR3 loop is CASSARLAGGETQYF. For the CDR3, the DNA is TGTGCCAGCAGCGCCAGACTAGCGGGAGGAGAGACCCAGTACTTC. The V gene is TRBV7-9, the J gene TRBJ2-5; 13 bases match TRBD2. The CDR3 totals 15 residues. Per germline, CDR1 SEHNR and CDR2 FQNEAQ (reference sequence). Trimming took 5 bases from V and 4 from J; bases not matched to a gene: 4.

The chain combines TRBV7-2 with TRBJ2-7; 13 bases agree with TRBD2. With V trimmed by 5 bases and J by 0 bases, 1 base remained unmatched. The germline gives CDR1 SGHTA, CDR2 FQGNSA. This CDR3 is built from 15 residues. CDR3 sequence (DNA): TGTGCCAGCAGCCGGACTAGCGGGAGCTCCTACGAGCAGTACGTC. Its protein is CASSRTSGSSYEQYV.

The chain uses TRBV27 and TRBJ2-7; 10 nucleotides agree with TRBD2. Germline V gene lookup returns CDR1 MNHEY and CDR2 SMNVEV (reference sequence). The J segment lost 5 bases and the V segment lost 2 bases, leaving 0 bases of the junction unmatched. CDR3 length: 13 residues. The CDR3 loop is CASSLTSGNEQYF. The CDR3 bases are TGTGCCAGCAGTTTAACTAGCGGGAACGAGCAGTACTTC.

The genes are TRBV2 and TRBJ1-6, with D possibly being TRBD1 (5 bases). Germline V gives CDR1 SNHLY, CDR2 FYNNEI. This CDR3 is built from 12 residues. V was shortened by 5 bases and J by 10 bases, with 9 bases between the two germline ends. CDR3 protein: CASSRTRSPLHF. CDR3 nucleotide sequence: TGTGCCAGCAGTCGGACACGCTCACCCCTCCACTTT.

V is TRBV7-2 and J is TRBJ1-1; perhaps TRBD1 as D (5 bases). Looked up from germline, CDR1 is SGHTA and CDR2 is FQGNSA. Deletions cut 2 bases from V and 6 bases from J, with 10 bases between. This CDR3 region has 13 residues. The CDR3 spells CASSLPGLAEAFF. CDR3 DNA: TGTGCCAGCAGCTTACCAGGGCTCGCTGAAGCTTTCTTT. The complete variable domain, with remaining parts taken from reference TRBV7-2 and TRBJ1-1, reads GAGVSQSPSNKVTEKGKDVELRCDPISGHTALYWYRQSLGQGLEFLIYFQGNSAPDKSGLPSDRFSAERTGGSVSTLTIQRTQQEDSAVYLCASSLPGLAEAFFGQGTRLTVV.